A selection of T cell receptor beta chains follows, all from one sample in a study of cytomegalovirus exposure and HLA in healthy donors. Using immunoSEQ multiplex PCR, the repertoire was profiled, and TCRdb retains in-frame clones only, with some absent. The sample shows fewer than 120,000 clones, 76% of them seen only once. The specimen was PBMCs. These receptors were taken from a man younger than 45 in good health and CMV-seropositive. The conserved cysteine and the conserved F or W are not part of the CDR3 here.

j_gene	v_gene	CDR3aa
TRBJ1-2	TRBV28	ASRPGQGNGYT
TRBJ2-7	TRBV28	ASSLVPVSYEQY
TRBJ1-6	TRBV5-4	ASSSPGQNNSPLH
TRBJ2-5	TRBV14	ASSQVPLAGGRVETQY
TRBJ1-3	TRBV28	ASSSTTRYSGNTIY
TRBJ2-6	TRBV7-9	ASSYDQGARARVLT
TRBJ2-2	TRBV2	ASSEGLGTGELF
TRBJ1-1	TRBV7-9	ASSLGLTGSATEAF
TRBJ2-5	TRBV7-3	ASSLNWGETQY
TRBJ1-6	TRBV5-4	ASSYEDRDSPLH
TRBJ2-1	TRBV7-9	ASSEQHNEQF
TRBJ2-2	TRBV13	ASSFTGGRNTGELF
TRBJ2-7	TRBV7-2	ASSTLARGQN
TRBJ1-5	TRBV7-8	ASSTGTGGRSGQH
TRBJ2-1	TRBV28	ASSLGTGGNEQF
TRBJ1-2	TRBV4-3	ASSQDWSPRGDGYT
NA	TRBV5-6	ASSFNRGGWSYEQY
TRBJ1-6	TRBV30	AWGGREFSYNSPLH
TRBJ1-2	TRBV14	ASSQDFGYGYT
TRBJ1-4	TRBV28	ASSGGQGPNEKLF
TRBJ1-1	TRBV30	AWRLGQGTTHMNTEAF
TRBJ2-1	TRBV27	ASSLSSSYEQF
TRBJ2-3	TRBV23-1	AARTDTDTQY
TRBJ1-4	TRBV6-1	ASISSTEKLF
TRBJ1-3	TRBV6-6	ASSRDRVAGNTIY
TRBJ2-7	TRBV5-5	ASSPGATSGGVTYEQY
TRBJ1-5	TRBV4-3	ASSQRYRGQGINQPQH